These 4 T cell receptor beta chains originate from one sample sequenced in a study of T-cell memory formation after mild COVID-19. TCRdb re-called the 5' RACE reads through MiXCR, storing one row per CDR3 protein. This table holds approximately 350,000 distinct CDR3 sequences, under 15% found once. The sequenced material came from PBMCs or a T cell subset sorted from them (not recorded which). The receptors derive from a man aged 18 to 29 who had mild COVID-19 (a few samples of this study predate the infection). Cell type and time point are not known.

This clonotype was seen a few times. This CDR3 reads CASSYSGANYNSPLHF. The CDR3 DNA is TGTGCCAGCAGTTACTCAGGGGCGAACTATAATTCACCCCTCCACTTT. J is TRBJ1-6 and V is TRBV6-5, with D possibly being TRBD1 (5 bases). Germline V gene data show CDR1 as MNHEY and CDR2 as SVGAGI. This CDR3 is built from 16 residues. V was clipped by 0 bases and J by 3 bases, with 9 bases between them.

This chain connects TRBV19 to TRBJ1-5; possible D gene TRBD1, 6 bases. Germline V CDR1 and CDR2: LNHDA, SQIVND (reference sequence). The CDR3 loop spans 13 amino acids. V was pared by 4 bases and J by 7 bases, with 11 bases between. CDR3 nucleotide sequence: TGTGCCAGTAGTACAGGGGTGAGGCAGCCCCAGCATTTT. Translating gives CASSTGVRQPQHF.

This clonotype came up a few times. This chain links TRBV5-1 with TRBJ2-1, with 8 bases that match TRBD2. Germline CDR1 reads SGHRS; CDR2 reads YFSETQ. V shed 3 bases and J 8 bases; nucleotides not matched to a gene: 10. The CDR3 is 15 amino acids. The CDR3 DNA reads TGCGCCAGCAGCTACGGACTAGCAGCGATTGATGAGCAGTTCTTC. Its translation: CASSYGLAAIDEQFF.

This clonotype showed up just a few times. This chain connects TRBV20-1 to TRBJ2-1, with 11 bases aligning to TRBD2. Unmatched junction bases numbered 9, after V lost 5 bases and J lost 3 bases. Germline CDR1 and CDR2: DFQATT and SNEGSKA (reference sequence). The CDR3 contains 16 residues. CDR3 nucleotides: TGCAGTGCTTTTCATAGCGGGGGGGCGGTCTACAATGAGCAGTTCTTC. Its translation: CSAFHSGGAVYNEQFF.